The clone carrying this TCR beta chain was picked up a small number of times. Its specificity is not known. The ends were cut back, 4 bases at V and 6 bases at J, with 10 bases in the middle. The CDR3 spans 13 residues. Germline CDR1 and CDR2: SGDLS and YYNGEE. This record belongs to a study of cytomegalovirus exposure and HLA in healthy donors. Both 60 Vbeta primers and 13 Jbeta primers went into the PCR. Sequencing was performed with immunoSEQ multiplex PCR; in TCRdb, only in-frame clones are kept and a portion is missing. The data contain under 150,000 clones, around a tenth of them singletons. The study's findings and limits: The study designated 150 or so TCR beta chains cytomegalovirus-associated.

Sequencing used PBMCs. The chain joins TRBV9 to TRBJ2-2, with no clear D. The TCR comes from a male donor in good health and CMV-seronegative. CDR3 sequence reads: CASSSGRPGELFF. CDR3 DNA: TGTGCCAGCAGCTCCGGTCGTCCCGGGGAGCTGTTTTTT.